The entry below describes one T cell receptor beta chain. This clone's antigen is unknown. No much larger clone exists at a distance of one base, and base qualities are not known. This sample is part of a study of control samples from healthy donors and cancer patients (dated by TCRdb to the early 2020s). The library was made by the immunoSEQ multiplex PCR assay. The immuneACCESS repertoire file appears here via TCRdb, limited to in-frame rearrangements. These files lack a portion of the clones; in checked studies, under half of the deficit traces to unresolved V genes, and the cause of the others is not known. Counted in this sample were 120,000 to 150,000 clones; 80% to 95% of them appeared once. The ten largest clones represent 5.8% of the sample. Via the germline V gene (reference sequence), CDR1 is GTSNPN and CDR2 SVGIG. The CDR3 runs 13 amino acids, cysteine and phenylalanine included. The DNA shown is the 39-base CDR3, in frame from base 1. Ends trimmed: V by 3 bases, J by 2 bases; bases unmatched to a gene: 2.

Specimen: blood. This TCR was recovered from a young man in good health. The rearrangement joined TRBV30 to TRBJ2-7; 9 middle bases align to TRBD1. The sequenced DNA: TGTGCCTGGAGGGGGACAGGGCCCTACGAGCAGTACTTC. Translation gives CAWRGTGPYEQYF.